This is a list of T cell receptor beta chains from one sample in a study of CD8+ T cells in alopecia areata. This table comes from immunoSEQ multiplex PCR, and its TCRdb copy is limited to in-frame clones, with some not included. The sample holds about 200,000 clones; approximately 53% are singletons and the top ten take nearly 5%. Sample: CD8+ T cells sorted from blood. These TCRs come from a human donor in good health. The CDR3 runs from the conserved cysteine through the conserved F or W. The order of the fields is CDR3 DNA, CDR3 protein, clone size, D gene, V gene, J gene. D genes are given only for firm matches. The listing skips clone size in some rows; elsewhere it reads once, few, many or a size class.

DNA: TGCGCCAGCAGCTTGGCGGAGAACACTGAAGCTTTCTTT
CDR3: CASSLAENTEAFF
size: .
D: .
V: TRBV5-1
J: TRBJ1-1

DNA: TGCAGCGTTGATCAGGGCTCCGGCTACACCTTC
CDR3: CSVDQGSGYTF
size: few
D: .
V: TRBV29-1
J: TRBJ1-2

DNA: TGCGCCAGCAGCCGACTAGCGGGGGTGACAAACACCGGGGAGCTGTTTTTT
CDR3: CASSRLAGVTNTGELFF
size: .
D: TRBD2
V: TRBV4-1
J: TRBJ2-2

DNA: TGTGCCAGCAGCCTAATTGGCTACGAGCAGTACTTC
CDR3: CASSLIGYEQYF
size: few
D: .
V: TRBV5-6
J: TRBJ2-7

DNA: TGTGCCAGCAGGCGGGACTCCACTTACACCGGGGAGCTGTTTTTT
CDR3: CASRRDSTYTGELFF
size: few
D: .
V: TRBV6-6
J: TRBJ2-2

DNA: TGCGCCAGCAGCCAAGATCCAGGACTAGCGGGGAACAATGAGCAGTTCTTC
CDR3: CASSQDPGLAGNNEQFF
size: .
D: TRBD2
V: TRBV4-1
J: TRBJ2-1

DNA: TGTGCCAGCAGTTGGGCAGGGTTCAACAATGAGCAGTTCTTC
CDR3: CASSWAGFNNEQFF
size: few
D: .
V: TRBV27
J: TRBJ2-1

DNA: TGTGCCAGCAGCTTAGGAGCGGCAGAGACCCAGTACTTC
CDR3: CASSLGAAETQYF
size: few
D: .
V: TRBV7-9
J: TRBJ2-5

DNA: TGCAGCGCCGGACAGGGGAGCACAGATACGCAGTATTTT
CDR3: CSAGQGSTDTQYF
size: .
D: TRBD1
V: TRBV29-1
J: TRBJ2-3

DNA: TGCGCCAGCAGAACGGGACAGGCTGACACTGAAGCTTTCTTT
CDR3: CASRTGQADTEAFF
size: .
D: TRBD1
V: TRBV4-1
J: TRBJ1-1

DNA: TGCGCCAGCAGCCAAGATGGGCCTGATACTTCACCCCTCCACTTT
CDR3: CASSQDGPDTSPLHF
size: .
D: .
V: TRBV4-1
J: TRBJ1-6

DNA: TGTGCCAGCAGCGCTGGGGGTAGCACAGATACGCAGTATTTT
CDR3: CASSAGGSTDTQYF
size: once
D: .
V: TRBV7-9
J: TRBJ2-3

DNA: TGTGCCAGCAGTGAGTCACGGGCGGACACTGAAGCTTTCTTT
CDR3: CASSESRADTEAFF
size: .
D: .
V: TRBV25-1
J: TRBJ1-1

DNA: TGTGCCAGCCGAAAGGACAGGGGAACTGGAAACACCATATATTTT
CDR3: CASRKDRGTGNTIYF
size: .
D: TRBD1
V: TRBV2
J: TRBJ1-3

DNA: TGTGCCAGCAGTGAATACAGGGGGAACTATGGCTACACCTTC
CDR3: CASSEYRGNYGYTF
size: .
D: TRBD1
V: TRBV25-1
J: TRBJ1-2

DNA: TGTGCCAGCAGCCAAGACCCGATCGCGAACACCGGGGAGCTGTTTTTT
CDR3: CASSQDPIANTGELFF
size: .
D: .
V: TRBV4-2
J: TRBJ2-2

DNA: TGTGCCAGCTCACCTCCGGGGGGCCCTAATGAGCAGTTCTTC
CDR3: CASSPPGGPNEQFF
size: .
D: .
V: TRBV18
J: TRBJ2-1

DNA: TGTGCCAGCAGCTCAGGACAGGGCAACGAGCAGTACTTC
CDR3: CASSSGQGNEQYF
size: few
D: TRBD1
V: TRBV5-4
J: TRBJ2-7

DNA: TGTGCCAGCAGTGACTGGACAGAGAACACTGAAGCTTTCTTT
CDR3: CASSDWTENTEAFF
size: .
D: .
V: TRBV2
J: TRBJ1-1

DNA: TGTGCCAGCAGCACAAGGGGGGGAAGCAATTCACCCCTCCACTTT
CDR3: CASSTRGGSNSPLHF
size: .
D: .
V: TRBV7-8
J: TRBJ1-6

DNA: TGTGCCAGCAGCCAAGAGGAAGTGAGCCTAGCGGGGGGTACCAAAAACATTCAGTACTTC
CDR3: CASSQEEVSLAGGTKNIQYF
size: .
D: TRBD2
V: TRBV4-2
J: TRBJ2-4

DNA: TGTGCCAGCAGCGCAGAGACAGCGAACACTGAAGCTTTCTTT
CDR3: CASSAETANTEAFF
size: .
D: .
V: TRBV9
J: TRBJ1-1

DNA: TGTGCCAGCAGTGGAGGACAGTCCTACGAGCAGTACTTC
CDR3: CASSGGQSYEQYF
size: .
D: .
V: TRBV2
J: TRBJ2-7

DNA: TGTGCCAGCAGCTTAGGGCAGTCCCACACTGAAGCTTTCTTT
CDR3: CASSLGQSHTEAFF
size: .
D: .
V: TRBV7-8
J: TRBJ1-1

DNA: TGTGCCAGCAGCGCGGACTACGGGAATGAGCAGTTCTTC
CDR3: CASSADYGNEQFF
size: once
D: .
V: TRBV7-3
J: TRBJ2-1

DNA: TGCGCCAGCAGCCTCGGGACAGGGGCCACCTACGAGCAGTACTTC
CDR3: CASSLGTGATYEQYF
size: .
D: TRBD1
V: TRBV4-1
J: TRBJ2-7

DNA: TGTGCCAGCGGTTCCGGACTAGCGGGGATGACAGATACGCAGTATTTT
CDR3: CASGSGLAGMTDTQYF
size: few
D: TRBD2
V: TRBV2
J: TRBJ2-3

DNA: TGCAGCGCTTCATTGGATGTAGGGGAAGGCTATGGCTACACCTTC
CDR3: CSASLDVGEGYGYTF
size: .
D: .
V: TRBV29-1
J: TRBJ1-2

DNA: TGCAGCGTTGTACTTCGGGACGGCTATGGCTACACCTTC
CDR3: CSVVLRDGYGYTF
size: .
D: .
V: TRBV29-1
J: TRBJ1-2

DNA: TGCAGCGTGGGACAGGGGGCCGAGCAGTACTTC
CDR3: CSVGQGAEQYF
size: .
D: TRBD1
V: TRBV29-1
J: TRBJ2-7

DNA: TGTGCCAGCAGCACCATGGTTTGGGAGGATCTAGCCAAAAACATTCAGTACTTC
CDR3: CASSTMVWEDLAKNIQYF
size: .
D: .
V: TRBV7-9
J: TRBJ2-4

DNA: TGTGCCAGCAGCTCGGGGGGGAGCAATCAGCCCCAGCATTTT
CDR3: CASSSGGSNQPQHF
size: .
D: .
V: TRBV7-9
J: TRBJ1-5

DNA: TGTGCTAGTGGTTTGGTACCCGAATTTTTTAACTATGGCTACACCTTC
CDR3: CASGLVPEFFNYGYTF
size: many
D: .
V: TRBV12-5
J: TRBJ1-2

DNA: TGTGCCAGCAGTGAAGGGCCCTACACTGAAGCTTTCTTT
CDR3: CASSEGPYTEAFF
size: .
D: .
V: TRBV2
J: TRBJ1-1

DNA: TGTGCCAGCAGCCCTGATTTACAAGAGACCCAGTACTTC
CDR3: CASSPDLQETQYF
size: once
D: .
V: TRBV13
J: TRBJ2-5

DNA: TGTGCCAGCAGCCTGGCCGGGACCTACGAGCAGTACTTC
CDR3: CASSLAGTYEQYF
size: .
D: .
V: TRBV7-6
J: TRBJ2-7

DNA: TGTGCCAGCTCACCAGCCGGGACAGAAGCTTTCTTT
CDR3: CASSPAGTEAFF
size: .
D: .
V: TRBV18
J: TRBJ1-1

DNA: TGCGCCAGCAGTCAATCGTTCAGGGAATATGGCTACACCTTC
CDR3: CASSQSFREYGYTF
size: .
D: .
V: TRBV23-1
J: TRBJ1-2

DNA: TGCGCCAGCAGCCGCTCCGAGGGCCGAAGACCCCTCCACTTT
CDR3: CASSRSEGRRPLHF
size: .
D: .
V: TRBV4-1
J: TRBJ1-6

DNA: TGCGCCAGCAGTCACCCGAAGCGGGGGCACTACAATGAGCAGTTCTTC
CDR3: CASSHPKRGHYNEQFF
size: .
D: TRBD2
V: TRBV23-1
J: TRBJ2-1